Below are 13 T cell receptor beta chains sequenced from a single sample in a study of cytomegalovirus exposure and HLA in healthy donors. PCR employed 60 Vbeta and 13 Jbeta primers. Sequenced by immunoSEQ multiplex PCR; TCRdb stores in-frame clones only, minus some. The sample lists 200,000 or so clones, approximately 83% occurring once. Sequenced sample: PBMCs. These TCRs come from a boy aged 2 to 9 in good health and CMV-seronegative.

This clone has just one count. The chain is built from TRBV6-5 and TRBJ1-2; 9 bases are shared with TRBD1. The V and J ends lost 0 bases and 5 bases, in that order; junction bases with no gene match: 4. This CDR3 has 15 amino acids. From germline, CDR1 is MNHEY and CDR2 SVGAGI. Here the CDR3 DNA reads TGTGCCAGCAGTTACTCGATGGGACAGGGATATGGCTACACCTTC. Its translation: CASSYSMGQGYGYTF.

V gene TRBV18 combines with J gene TRBJ2-7; 8 bases are a match to TRBD1. V lost 3 bases to trimming and J lost 9 bases; unmatched junction nucleotides: 13. The CDR3 loop spans 15 amino acids. Germline loops: CDR1 KGHSH, CDR2 LQKENI. The CDR3: CASSPGQGPFGRQYF. The CDR3 DNA reads TGTGCCAGCTCACCTGGACAGGGCCCCTTCGGGCGGCAGTACTTC.

As for this clone: Its ends do not fully match the called genes, so a read error is possible. The V gene is TRBV9, the J gene TRBJ2-5; possible D gene TRBD2, 7 bases. This CDR3 has 15 amino acids. CDR1 is SGDLS, CDR2 YYNGEE, per germline. The CDR3 reads CTSSVGGARQETQYF. CDR3 DNA: TGTACCAGCAGCGTTGGGGGGGCCAGACAAGAGACCCAGTACTTC. The variable domain in full, completed from reference TRBV9 and TRBJ2-5, reads DSGVTQTPKHLITATGQRVTLRCSPRSGDLSVYWYQQSLDQGLQFLIQYYNGEERAKGNILERFSAQQFPDLHSELNLSSLELGDSALYFCTSSVGGARQETQYFGPGTRLLVL.

This chain connects TRBV7-5 to TRBJ2-1; the D call TRBD2 from the table was never checked on the DNA. TRBV7-5 is a pseudogene. The CDR3 contains 15 residues. The chain's CDR3 is CARRERGTSYNEQFF. For the CDR3, the DNA is TGTGCCAGAAGGGAGCGGGGGACCTCCTACAATGAGCAGTTCTTC.

In nucleotides, the CDR3 is TGTGCCAGCAGCGCGGGACAGGGGGAGAATTCACCCCTCCACTTT. Its translation: CASSAGQGENSPLHF. This rearrangement joins TRBV9 to TRBJ1-6; the match to TRBD1 covers 11 bases. Germline assignment: CDR1 SGDLS and CDR2 YYNGEE. This CDR3 contains 15 residues. The trim removed 3 bases at V and 7 bases at J, leaving 3 bases unmatched.

The CDR3 region is CAISERGTDTQYF. Here the CDR3 DNA reads TGTGCCATCAGTGAGAGGGGGACAGATACGCAGTATTTT. This chain uses TRBV10-3 with TRBJ2-3; D may be TRBD1 (6 bases). Looked up from germline, CDR1 is ENHRY and CDR2 is SYGVKD. The CDR3 extends over 13 amino acids. V shed 2 bases and J shed 3 bases, with 6 bases lying between them.

The chain is built from TRBV6-1 and TRBJ2-1, with TRBD1 as a possible D gene (6 bases). This CDR3 contains 15 residues. V shed 0 bases and J shed 8 bases, with 14 bases lying between them. CDR1 MNHNS and CDR2 SASEGT come from the germline V gene. CDR3 sequence (DNA): TGTGCCAGCAGTGAAGCTGGGGGCGGCCGAGATGAGCAGTTCTTC. It encodes CASSEAGGGRDEQFF.

The CDR3 bases are TGTGCCTGGAGCCCGCCCCTACCGACTAGACGTGAGACCCAGTACTTC. Protein: CAWSPPLPTRRETQYF. The rearrangement joins TRBV30 to TRBJ2-5; weak D call: TRBD2 (6 bases). CDR1 and CDR2 from the germline V gene are GTSNPN and SVGIG (reference sequence). This CDR3 has 16 residues. V lost 3 bases and J 5 bases, leaving 22 bases between the germline ends.

The sample holds one count of this clone. The V call is TRBV7-6, the J call TRBJ2-1; unclear D gene. Germline loops: CDR1 SGHVS, CDR2 FNYEAQ. The CDR3 covers 12 residues. The germline V and J ends were trimmed by 5 bases and 6 bases, with 8 bases remaining between them. The CDR3 bases are TGTGCCAGCAGCCCCCACGGCAATGAGCAGTTCTTC. Its protein product is CASSPHGNEQFF.

V and J are TRBV11-2 and TRBJ1-1, with TRBD1 matching 7 bases. This CDR3 contains 16 residues. The V gene's germline CDR1 is SGHAT and CDR2 FQNNGV. J lost 4 bases, V lost 1 base, and 9 bases had no gene match. The CDR3 bases are TGTGCCAGCAGCTTAGTAGGAAAGAACAGGGGCACTGAAGCTTTCTTT. It specifies CASSLVGKNRGTEAFF.

The chain links TRBV5-8 to TRBJ2-5; no reliable D call. The J call may be incorrect, as the DNA end agrees better with TRBJ2-7. CDR1 SGHTS and CDR2 YDEGEE come from the germline V gene. This CDR3 region has 12 residues. Written as DNA, the CDR3 is TGTGCCAGCAGCTTGACAGCCTACGAGCAGTACTTC. Its protein product is CASSLTAYEQYF.

The chain joins TRBV6-5 to TRBJ1-2, with 7 bases matching TRBD1. The CDR3 runs to 14 residues. J was trimmed by 5 bases and V by 6 bases; bases with no gene match: 9. Germline-derived CDR1 and CDR2 are MNHEY and SVGAGI. CDR3 residues: CASSKGQNLYGYTF. CDR3 DNA: TGTGCCAGCAGCAAGGGACAGAATCTATATGGCTACACCTTC.

The chain joins TRBV4-3 to TRBJ2-2, with a tentative D call TRBD1 (6 bases). The CDR3 consists of 16 residues. CDR1 and CDR2 (germline): LGHNA, YSLEER. Trimming cost V 1 base and J 1 base, with 10 bases left between them. In DNA form, the CDR3 reads TGCGCCAGCAGCCAAGGACAGGCGTTGAACACCGGGGAGCTGTTTTTT. It codes for CASSQGQALNTGELFF.